This TCR beta chain was obtained from a study of blood T cell repertoires in COVID-19. Study-level background: Sample material is recorded as cDNA or gDNA derived from T cells, B-cell-depleted T cells, or PBMCs.

Authors' data handling: Amplification of reference gene primers provided the estimated nucleated cell counts. The table came from immunoSEQ multiplex PCR; TCRdb's copy has only in-frame clones and leaves some out. The DNA was the basis for D and trimming; V, J and clone size are from that table. The sample consists of some 200,000 clones, roughly four fifths of them appearing once. Per germline, CDR1 MDHEN and CDR2 SYDVKM. Between the trimmed V and J ends, which lost 6 bases and 4 bases, there was a span of 22 bases. This CDR3 region has 17 residues. The receptor comes from a woman older than 75 with COVID-19, enrolled during active disease. The sample consisted of peripheral blood. The J gene is TRBJ1-3, the V gene TRBV28; D may be TRBD1 (5 bases). DNA of the CDR3: TGTGCCAGCAGACTATACTCACCAGGGAGGAAAGGAAACACCATATATTTT. Encoded protein: CASRLYSPGRKGNTIYF.